This is a list of T cell receptor beta chains from one sample in a study of cytomegalovirus exposure and HLA in healthy donors. Sequencing used immunoSEQ multiplex PCR; TCRdb keeps in-frame clones, though not all of them. The sample lists around 180,000 clones; around 75% were seen once. Sequenced: PBMCs. Receptor source: a woman in her twenties or thirties in good health and CMV-seropositive. Both conserved end residues are part of each CDR3. A D gene is named only where the DNA matches it firmly. The size entry is marked missing in some rows and otherwise reads once, few, many or a size class.

v_call	d_call	j_call	clone_size	cdr3_nt	cdr3_aa
TRBV2	NA	TRBJ1-1	once	TGTGCCAGTCCCGGGGGGACGAGGACTGAAGCTTTCTTT	CASPGGTRTEAFF
TRBV6-1	NA	TRBJ1-2	NA	TGTGCCAGCAGTGAAGCTGCGGTGAACTATGGCTACACCTTC	CASSEAAVNYGYTF
TRBV2	NA	TRBJ2-7	few	TGTGCCAGCAGGGTCAGGGTCTACGAGCAGTACTTC	CASRVRVYEQYF
TRBV7-9	TRBD2	TRBJ2-5	NA	TGTGCCAGCAGCTTTTTACTAGCGTCTCAAGAGACCCAGTACTTC	CASSFLLASQETQYF
TRBV7-9	NA	TRBJ1-1	once	TGTGCCAGCAGCCCTAGGGGACTGACAGCACATGAAGCTTTCTTT	CASSPRGLTAHEAFF
TRBV29-1	TRBD2	TRBJ2-1	NA	TGCAGCGTGGGCTCTGGGGGCGAGCTAGCGGGGATATACAATGAGCAGTTCTTC	CSVGSGGELAGIYNEQFF
TRBV6-4	TRBD1	TRBJ1-1	NA	TGTGCCAGCAGGGCCGGGACAGGGGGTACTGAAGCTTTCTTT	CASRAGTGGTEAFF
TRBV18	TRBD1	TRBJ1-3	NA	TGTGCCAGCTCACCACCGACAGGGCGAAACACCATATATTTT	CASSPPTGRNTIYF
TRBV2	NA	TRBJ1-2	few	TGTGCCACCGGGACACTTAACTATGGCTACACCTTC	CATGTLNYGYTF
TRBV5-4	NA	TRBJ1-1	NA	TGTGCCAGCGTAGATACGGGTGCTGCGTGGAACACTGAAGCTTTCTTT	CASVDTGAAWNTEAFF
TRBV5-1	NA	TRBJ1-4	few	TGCGCCAGCAGCCTGACATCTACTAATGAAAAACTGTTTTTT	CASSLTSTNEKLFF
TRBV28	TRBD1	TRBJ2-7	few	TGTGCCAGCAGTTTTGACAGGGACGGAACCTACGAGCAGTACTTC	CASSFDRDGTYEQYF
TRBV6-5	TRBD1	TRBJ2-1	NA	TGTGCCAGCAGAGCCGGGACAGGACAAAACAATGAGCAGTTCTTC	CASRAGTGQNNEQFF
TRBV6-6	TRBD2	TRBJ2-3	few	TGTGCCAGCAGCCGACTAGCGGGAGGCACAGATACGCAGTATTTT	CASSRLAGGTDTQYF
TRBV19	TRBD2	TRBJ2-7	NA	TGTGCCAGTAGCAAGCGGGAGGGAACCTACGAGCAGTACTTC	CASSKREGTYEQYF
TRBV7-6	NA	TRBJ2-7	few	TGTGCCAGCAGCTTAGCCGGAGGGGAGCAGTACTTC	CASSLAGGEQYF
TRBV6-5	NA	TRBJ1-4	NA	TGTGCCAGCAGTTACGGGGGCGCCGGAACTAATGAAAAACTGTTTTTT	CASSYGGAGTNEKLFF
TRBV28	NA	TRBJ1-5	NA	TGTGCCAGCAGTGTCGATGGACAGTATAATCAGCCCCAGCATTTT	CASSVDGQYNQPQHF
TRBV19	NA	TRBJ1-5	NA	TGTGCCAGTAGCCGATATGGGGCTGGGGGCAGCAATCAGCCCCAGCATTTT	CASSRYGAGGSNQPQHF
TRBV28	NA	TRBJ2-7	NA	TGTGCCAGCAGTTTTGGGGGTAGCGGTATCTACGAGCAGTACTTC	CASSFGGSGIYEQYF
TRBV5-1	TRBD1	TRBJ2-7	NA	TGCGCCAGCAGCATCGGACAGGGACTCTCCTACGAGCAGTACTTC	CASSIGQGLSYEQYF
TRBV9	TRBD2	TRBJ2-2	few	TGTGCCAGCAGCCCCCCGGGGGGGGGCCTAAACACCGGGGAGCTGTTTTTT	CASSPPGGGLNTGELFF
TRBV13	NA	TRBJ1-1	once	TGTGCCAGCAGCCCCCTCTTAGGAGGGAGGATGACTGAAGCTTTCTTT	CASSPLLGGRMTEAFF
TRBV11-3	NA	TRBJ2-1	NA	TGTGCCAGCAGCTTGGTAACAGATCTGAATGAGCAGTTCTTC	CASSLVTDLNEQFF
TRBV29-1	TRBD1	TRBJ1-1	NA	TGCAGCGTTGACACCGGGACAGGGGGTAAGGCTGAAGCTTTCTTT	CSVDTGTGGKAEAFF
TRBV6-5	NA	TRBJ1-5	NA	TGTGCCAGCAGTCCTACGGGGTATAGCAATCAGCCCCAGCATTTT	CASSPTGYSNQPQHF
TRBV4-3	NA	TRBJ1-6	once	TGCGCCAGCAGCCAAGACGGGATGTCCTATAATTCACCCCTCCACTTT	CASSQDGMSYNSPLHF
TRBV9	NA	TRBJ2-7	NA	TGTGCCAGCAGCGCAGGACAGACAGGACCCTCCTACGAGCAGTACTTC	CASSAGQTGPSYEQYF
TRBV19	TRBD2	TRBJ2-1	NA	TGTGCCAGTAGTGGGACTAGCGGGAGGGACTACAATGAGCAGTTCTTC	CASSGTSGRDYNEQFF
TRBV2	TRBD2	TRBJ2-7	NA	TGTGCCAGCAGTGAAGGACTAGCGGGAGTCGAGCAGTACTTC	CASSEGLAGVEQYF
TRBV12-5	NA	TRBJ2-5	once	TGTGCTAGTGGTTTGTGGGAGAAAGGGCCGGAGACCCAGTACTTC	CASGLWEKGPETQYF
TRBV27	NA	TRBJ2-1	NA	TGTGCCAGCAGTTTATCGCGGGGCCATGAGCAGTTCTTC	CASSLSRGHEQFF
TRBV9	NA	TRBJ2-1	NA	TGTGCCAGCAGCGTAAGGGGGGGGCAATACAATGAGCAGTTCTTC	CASSVRGGQYNEQFF
TRBV19	NA	TRBJ2-4	NA	TGTGCCAGTAGCACCGACAGATCAAAAAACATTCAGTACTTC	CASSTDRSKNIQYF
TRBV6-6	NA	TRBJ1-1	NA	TGTGCCAGCAGCGAGGGTTCCACTGAAGCTTTCTTT	CASSEGSTEAFF
TRBV6-4	NA	TRBJ1-1	few	TGTGCCAGCAGTGTCGAAGGGGGAAGTACTGAAGCTTTCTTT	CASSVEGGSTEAFF
TRBV7-2	TRBD2	TRBJ2-3	NA	TGTGCCAGCAGCCGTAGCGGGAACGAGAAGCAGTATTTT	CASSRSGNEKQYF
TRBV5-1	TRBD1	TRBJ2-1	NA	TGCGCCAGCAGCTTCAGGGACAGCCTTTACAATGAGCAGTTCTTC	CASSFRDSLYNEQFF
TRBV19	NA	TRBJ2-6	NA	TGTGCCAGTAGTATCGCGAGCGGAGTCTCTCGGGCCAACGTCCTGACTTTC	CASSIASGVSRANVLTF
TRBV5-1	NA	TRBJ2-3	once	TGCGCCAGCAGCTTCACCCCGGGAACGCAGTATTTT	CASSFTPGTQYF
TRBV5-1	NA	TRBJ2-3	NA	TGCGCCAGCAGCCTAGGACAAAACACAGATACGCAGTATTTT	CASSLGQNTDTQYF
TRBV29-1	TRBD1	TRBJ1-1	NA	TGCAGCGTTGGGACAGGGACAGGGATGAACACTGAAGCTTTCTTT	CSVGTGTGMNTEAFF
TRBV7-3	TRBD2	TRBJ2-1	NA	TGTGCCAGCAGCTTAACCGGCGGGGGGAGGATCTACAATGAGCAGTTCTTC	CASSLTGGGRIYNEQFF
TRBV29-1	TRBD1	TRBJ1-4	NA	TGCAGCGTTGAATCGCAGGGGGCAGAAAAACTGTTTTTT	CSVESQGAEKLFF
TRBV19	NA	TRBJ1-4	NA	TGTGCCAGTAAGGTCCGAGACAATAATGAAAAACTGTTTTTT	CASKVRDNNEKLFF